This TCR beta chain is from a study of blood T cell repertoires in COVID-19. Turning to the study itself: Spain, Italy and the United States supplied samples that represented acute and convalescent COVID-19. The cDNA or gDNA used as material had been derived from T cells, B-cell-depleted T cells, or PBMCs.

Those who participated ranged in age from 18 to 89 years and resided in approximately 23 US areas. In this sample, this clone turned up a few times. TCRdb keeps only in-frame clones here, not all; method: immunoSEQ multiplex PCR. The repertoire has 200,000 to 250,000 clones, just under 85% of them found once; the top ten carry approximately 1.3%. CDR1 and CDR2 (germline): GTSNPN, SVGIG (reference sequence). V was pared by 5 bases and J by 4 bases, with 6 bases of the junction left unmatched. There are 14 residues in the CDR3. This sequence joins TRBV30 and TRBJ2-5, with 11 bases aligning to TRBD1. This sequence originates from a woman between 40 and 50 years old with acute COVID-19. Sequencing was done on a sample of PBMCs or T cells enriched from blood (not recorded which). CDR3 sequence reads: CAWDLGTGGETQYF. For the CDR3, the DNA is TGTGCCTGGGACTTGGGGACAGGGGGAGAGACCCAGTACTTC.